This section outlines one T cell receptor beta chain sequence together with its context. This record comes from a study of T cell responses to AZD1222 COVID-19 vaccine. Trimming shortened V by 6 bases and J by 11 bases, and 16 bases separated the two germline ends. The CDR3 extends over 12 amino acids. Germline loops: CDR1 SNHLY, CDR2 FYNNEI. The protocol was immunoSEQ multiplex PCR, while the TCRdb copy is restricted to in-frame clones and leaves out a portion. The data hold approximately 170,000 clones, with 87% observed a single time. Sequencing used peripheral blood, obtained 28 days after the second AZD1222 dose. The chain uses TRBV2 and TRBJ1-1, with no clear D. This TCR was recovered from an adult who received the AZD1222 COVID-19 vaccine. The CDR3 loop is CASSRKAGRAFF. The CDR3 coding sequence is TGTGCCAGCAGCCGGAAGGCGGGAAGGGCTTTCTTT. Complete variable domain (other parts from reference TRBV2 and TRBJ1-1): EPEVTQTPSHQVTQMGQEVILRCVPISNHLYFYWYRQILGQKVEFLVSFYNNEISEKSEIFDDQFSVERPDGSNFTLKIRSTKLEDSAMYFCASSRKAGRAFFGQGTRLTVV.